The entry below gives a single T cell receptor (beta chain) sequence along with its context. V was clipped by 3 bases and J by 0 bases; unmatched bases: 1. The CDR3 is 16 amino acids. The germline V gene has CDR1 SGHNT and CDR2 YYREEE (reference sequence). The record originates from a study of T cell changes during pregnancy in multiple sclerosis. The data were produced by immunoSEQ multiplex PCR, yet TCRdb's version contains in-frame clones alone and is incomplete. This table holds 25,000 to 35,000 clones, 85% to 90% found once. The chain joins TRBV5-4 to TRBJ2-1, with 12 positions matching TRBD2. The specimen comprised CD4+ T cells from peripheral blood mononuclear cells, sampled in the third trimester of pregnancy. The receptor was derived from a female donor in good health, enrolled as a control in a pregnancy study. CDR3: CASSSSGGASYNEQFF. CDR3 sequence (DNA): TGTGCCAGCAGCTCTAGCGGGGGGGCCTCCTACAATGAGCAGTTCTTC. The full variable domain, rest sourced from reference TRBV5-4 and TRBJ2-1, is ETGVTQSPTHLIKTRGQQVTLRCSSQSGHNTVSWYQQALGQGPQFIFQYYREEENGRGNFPPRFSGLQFPNYSSELNVNALELDDSALYLCASSSSGGASYNEQFFGPGTRLTVL.